This entry features one T cell receptor beta chain sequence. This specimen belongs to a study of technical replicates of blood from a few donors. Repertoires were generated with immunoSEQ multiplex PCR, while TCRdb's copy carries only in-frame clones and drops some. This table has tens of thousands of clones, roughly 90% appearing once. The TCR originated in a human donor in good health. Some clones in this sample may be carry-over from other donors' samples. Sequencing was carried out using PBMCs.

This chain's CDR3 is CASGKQTGGPGELFF. The CDR3 DNA sequence: TGTGCCAGCGGTAAACAGACAGGGGGCCCCGGGGAGCTGTTTTTT. This chain links TRBV7-3 with TRBJ2-2; TRBD1 matches at 10 bases. The V gene end was trimmed by 8 bases and the J gene end by 6 bases; junction bases not matched to a gene: 9. Germline CDR1 and CDR2: SGHTA and FQGTGA. The CDR3 contains 15 residues.